This TCR beta chain comes out of a study of Ad26.COV2.S vaccination and SARS-CoV-2 variants. Study outcomes and limitations: Total T cell responses may have been underestimated by the TCR breadth and depth analyses.

The CDR3 has 17 residues. Germline loops: CDR1 SGHTA, CDR2 FQGTGA. Losses at the gene ends were 5 bases for V and 0 bases for J; bases not matched to a gene: 8. Concerning this clone itself: The antigen remains unidentified.

Repertoires were generated with immunoSEQ multiplex PCR, while TCRdb's copy carries only in-frame clones and drops some. This sample carries 85,000 to 95,000 clones, roughly 84% of them seen once, and the ten largest clones take 16%. The receptor was derived from a human donor who had recovered from COVID-19. Sample: peripheral blood, taken after recovery from COVID-19. The genes are TRBV7-3 and TRBJ1-5; 9 positions match TRBD1. The CDR3 region is CASSLIGTGLSNQPQHF. DNA of the CDR3: TGTGCCAGCAGCCTAATCGGGACAGGGCTTAGCAATCAGCCCCAGCATTTT.